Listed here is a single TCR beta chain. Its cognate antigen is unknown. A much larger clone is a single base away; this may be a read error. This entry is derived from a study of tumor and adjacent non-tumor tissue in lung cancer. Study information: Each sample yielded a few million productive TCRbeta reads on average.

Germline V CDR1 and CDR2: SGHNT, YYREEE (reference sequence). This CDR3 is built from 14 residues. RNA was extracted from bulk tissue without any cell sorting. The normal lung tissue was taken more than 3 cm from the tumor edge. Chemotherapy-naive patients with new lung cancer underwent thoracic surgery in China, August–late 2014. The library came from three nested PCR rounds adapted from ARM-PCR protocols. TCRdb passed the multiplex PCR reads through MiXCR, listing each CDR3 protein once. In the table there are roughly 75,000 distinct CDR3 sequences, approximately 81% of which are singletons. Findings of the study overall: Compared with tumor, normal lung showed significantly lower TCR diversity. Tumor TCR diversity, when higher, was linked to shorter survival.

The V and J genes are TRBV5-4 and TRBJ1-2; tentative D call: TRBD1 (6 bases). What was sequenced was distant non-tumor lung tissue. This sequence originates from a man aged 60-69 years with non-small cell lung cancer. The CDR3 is CTSSSQDSNYGYTF. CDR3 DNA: TGTACCAGCAGCTCCCAGGACAGTAACTATGGCTACACCTTC.